One T cell receptor (beta chain) is described in this entry. The antigen is not known. This record comes from a study of cytomegalovirus exposure and HLA in healthy donors. General study results and limits: Some highly shared sequence variants likely arose as a pipeline artifact.

The CDR3 runs 18 residues. The ends lost 4 bases at V and 4 bases at J; junction bases unmatched: 17. Germline CDR1 is SGHDT and CDR2 is YYEEEE. 60 Vbeta and 13 Jbeta primers were used in PCR. Repertoires were generated with immunoSEQ multiplex PCR, while TCRdb's copy carries only in-frame clones and drops some. The profile shows 120,000 to 150,000 clones, just under 70% of them singletons. The clonotype comes from a man in his 60s in good health and CMV-seronegative. The sequencing sample was made of PBMCs. The V and J genes are TRBV5-6 and TRBJ1-5, with TRBD1 matching 7 bases. The CDR3 DNA sequence: TGTGCCAGCAGCCGAGGCGGCCCATGGGGACAGAGAAATCAGCCCCAGCATTTT. This gives the protein CASSRGGPWGQRNQPQHF.